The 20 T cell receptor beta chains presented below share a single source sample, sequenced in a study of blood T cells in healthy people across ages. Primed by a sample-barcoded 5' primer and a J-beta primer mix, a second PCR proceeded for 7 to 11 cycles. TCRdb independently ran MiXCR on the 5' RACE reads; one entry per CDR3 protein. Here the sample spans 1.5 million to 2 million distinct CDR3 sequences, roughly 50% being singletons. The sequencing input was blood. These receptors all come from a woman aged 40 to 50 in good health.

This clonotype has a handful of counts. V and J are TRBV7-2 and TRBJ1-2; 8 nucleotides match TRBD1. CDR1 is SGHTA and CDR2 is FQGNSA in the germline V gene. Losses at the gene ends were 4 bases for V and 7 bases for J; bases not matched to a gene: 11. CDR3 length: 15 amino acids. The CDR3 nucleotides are TGTGCCAGCAGCTCACAAGGACAGGGAGTTCGTGGCTACACCTTC. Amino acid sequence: CASSSQGQGVRGYTF.

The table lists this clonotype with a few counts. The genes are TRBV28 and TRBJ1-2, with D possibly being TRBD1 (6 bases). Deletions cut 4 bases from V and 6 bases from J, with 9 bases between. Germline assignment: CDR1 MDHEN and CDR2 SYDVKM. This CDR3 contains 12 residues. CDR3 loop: CASSYYRDGYTF. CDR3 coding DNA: TGTGCCAGCAGTTACTACAGGGATGGCTACACCTTC.

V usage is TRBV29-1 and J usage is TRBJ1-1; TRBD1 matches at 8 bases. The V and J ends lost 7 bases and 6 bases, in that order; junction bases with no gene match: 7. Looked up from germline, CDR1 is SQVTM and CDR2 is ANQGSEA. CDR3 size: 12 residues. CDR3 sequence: CSGDAGGSEAFF. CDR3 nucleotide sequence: TGCAGCGGGGATGCAGGGGGCTCTGAAGCTTTCTTT. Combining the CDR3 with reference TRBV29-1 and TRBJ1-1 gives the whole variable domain SAVISQKPSRDICQRGTSLTIQCQVDSQVTMMFWYRQQPGQSLTLIATANQGSEATYESGFVIDKFPISRPNLTFSTLTVSNMSPEDSSIYLCSGDAGGSEAFFGQGTRLTVV.

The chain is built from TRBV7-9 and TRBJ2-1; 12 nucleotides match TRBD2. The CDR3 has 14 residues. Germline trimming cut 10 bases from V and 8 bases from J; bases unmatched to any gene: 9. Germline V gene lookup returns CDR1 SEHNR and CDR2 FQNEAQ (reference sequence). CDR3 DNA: TGTGCCACCTTCACTAGCGGGGGGACGTATGAGCAGTTCTTC. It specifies CATFTSGGTYEQFF.

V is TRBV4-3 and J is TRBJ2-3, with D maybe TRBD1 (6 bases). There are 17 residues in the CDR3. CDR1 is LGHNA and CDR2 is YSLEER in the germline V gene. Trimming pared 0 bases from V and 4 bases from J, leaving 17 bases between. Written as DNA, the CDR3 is TGCGCCAGCAGCCAAGATTTGGCAGGGGCTCGAGCAGATACGCAGTATTTT. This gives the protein CASSQDLAGARADTQYF.

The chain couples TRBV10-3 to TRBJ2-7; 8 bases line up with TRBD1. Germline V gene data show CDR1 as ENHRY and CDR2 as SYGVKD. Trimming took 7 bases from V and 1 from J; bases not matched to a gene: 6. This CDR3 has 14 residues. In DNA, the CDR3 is TGTGCCATCAAAGAAGGACAGGGATCCTACGAGCAGTACTTC. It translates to CAIKEGQGSYEQYF.

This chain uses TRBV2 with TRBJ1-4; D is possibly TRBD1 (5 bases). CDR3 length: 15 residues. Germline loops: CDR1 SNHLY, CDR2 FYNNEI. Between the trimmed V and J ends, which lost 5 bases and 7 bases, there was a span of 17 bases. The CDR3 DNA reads TGTGCCAGCAGTCGCCGGGGGATTGCGATTGAAAAACTGTTTTTT. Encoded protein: CASSRRGIAIEKLFF.

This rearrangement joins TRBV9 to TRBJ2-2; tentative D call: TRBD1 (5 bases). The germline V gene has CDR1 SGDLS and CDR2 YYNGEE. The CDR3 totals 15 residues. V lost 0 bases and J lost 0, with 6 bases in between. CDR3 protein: CASSVGTSNTGELFF. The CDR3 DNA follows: TGTGCCAGCAGCGTAGGGACATCGAACACCGGGGAGCTGTTTTTT.

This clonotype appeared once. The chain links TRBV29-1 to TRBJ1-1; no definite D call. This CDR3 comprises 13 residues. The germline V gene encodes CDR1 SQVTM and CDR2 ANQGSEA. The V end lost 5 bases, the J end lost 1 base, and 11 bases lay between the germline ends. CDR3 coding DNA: TGCAGCGTTCATCGAGGGAGGAACACTGAAGCTTTCTTT. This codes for CSVHRGRNTEAFF.

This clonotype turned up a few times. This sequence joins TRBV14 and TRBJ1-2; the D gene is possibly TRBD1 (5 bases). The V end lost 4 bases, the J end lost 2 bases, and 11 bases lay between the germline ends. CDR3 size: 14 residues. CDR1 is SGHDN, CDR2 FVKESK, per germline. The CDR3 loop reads CASSRGLTNYGYTF. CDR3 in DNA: TGTGCCAGCAGCCGGGGACTGACGAACTATGGCTACACCTTC.

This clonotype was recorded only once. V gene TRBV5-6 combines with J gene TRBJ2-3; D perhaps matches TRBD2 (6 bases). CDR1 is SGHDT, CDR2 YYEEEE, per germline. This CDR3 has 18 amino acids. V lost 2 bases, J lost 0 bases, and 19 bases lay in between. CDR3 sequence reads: CASSFRLSGVTSTDTQYF. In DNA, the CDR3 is TGTGCCAGCAGCTTCAGACTCTCGGGGGTCACTAGCACAGATACGCAGTATTTT.

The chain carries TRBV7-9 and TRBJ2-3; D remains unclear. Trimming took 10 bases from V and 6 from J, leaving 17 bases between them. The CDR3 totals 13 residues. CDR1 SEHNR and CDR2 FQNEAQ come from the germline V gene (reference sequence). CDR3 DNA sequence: TGTGCCACCCGACTGGACCTTATGGATACGCAGTATTTT. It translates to CATRLDLMDTQYF.

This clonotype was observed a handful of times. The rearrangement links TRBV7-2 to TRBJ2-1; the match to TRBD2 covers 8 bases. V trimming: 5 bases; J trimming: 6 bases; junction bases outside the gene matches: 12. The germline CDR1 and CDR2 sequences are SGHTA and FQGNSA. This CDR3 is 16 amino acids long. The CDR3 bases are TGTGCCAGCAGCCCACAAGCCTCGGGACTAGGCAATGAGCAGTTCTTC. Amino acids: CASSPQASGLGNEQFF. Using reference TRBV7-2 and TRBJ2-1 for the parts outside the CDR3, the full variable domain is GAGVSQSPSNKVTEKGKDVELRCDPISGHTALYWYRQSLGQGLEFLIYFQGNSAPDKSGLPSDRFSAERTGGSVSTLTIQRTQQEDSAVYLCASSPQASGLGNEQFFGPGTRLTVL.

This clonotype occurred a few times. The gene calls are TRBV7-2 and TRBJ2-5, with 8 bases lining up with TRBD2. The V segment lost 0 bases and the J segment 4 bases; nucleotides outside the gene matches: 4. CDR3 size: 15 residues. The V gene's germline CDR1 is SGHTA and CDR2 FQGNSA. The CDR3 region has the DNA TGTGCCAGCAGCTTAGCGTGGAGCGGGGGAGAGACCCAGTACTTC. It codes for CASSLAWSGGETQYF.

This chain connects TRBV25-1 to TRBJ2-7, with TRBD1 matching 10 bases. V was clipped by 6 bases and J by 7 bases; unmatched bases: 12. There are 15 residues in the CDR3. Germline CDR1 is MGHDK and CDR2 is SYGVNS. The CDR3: CASSKAGTGVREQYF. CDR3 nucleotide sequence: TGTGCCAGCAGCAAAGCCGGGACAGGGGTCAGAGAGCAGTACTTC.

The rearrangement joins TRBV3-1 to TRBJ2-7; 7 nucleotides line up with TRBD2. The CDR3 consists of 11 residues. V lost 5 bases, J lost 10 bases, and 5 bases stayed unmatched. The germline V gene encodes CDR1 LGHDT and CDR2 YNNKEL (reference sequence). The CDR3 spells CASSYSSGQYF. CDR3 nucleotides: TGTGCCAGCAGCTACTCTAGCGGCCAGTACTTC.

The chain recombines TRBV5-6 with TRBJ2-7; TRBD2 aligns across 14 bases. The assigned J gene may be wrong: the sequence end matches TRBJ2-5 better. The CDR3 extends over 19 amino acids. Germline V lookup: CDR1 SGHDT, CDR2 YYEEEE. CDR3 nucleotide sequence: TGTGCCAGCAGTCGATACTTAGGACTAGCGGGGGGCTCGGGGGAGACCCAGTACTTC. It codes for CASSRYLGLAGGSGETQYF.

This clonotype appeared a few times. CDR3 loop: CASSPSRGGNHNEQYF. CDR3 nucleotides: TGTGCCAGCAGCCCCTCCAGGGGGGGGAACCACAATGAGCAGTACTTC. The genes are TRBV6-2 or TRBV6-3 and TRBJ2-5; D assignment may be TRBD1 or TRBD2 (7 bases each). Between the trimmed V and J ends, which lost 6 bases and 11 bases, there was a span of 28 bases. Germline V gives CDR1 MNHEY, CDR2 SVGEGT. The CDR3 spans 16 residues.

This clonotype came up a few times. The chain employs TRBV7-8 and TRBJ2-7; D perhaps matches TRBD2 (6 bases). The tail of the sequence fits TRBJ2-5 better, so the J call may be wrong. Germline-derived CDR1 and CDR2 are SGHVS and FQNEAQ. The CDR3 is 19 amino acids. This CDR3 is CASSLEGWRVPSKLETQYF. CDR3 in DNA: TGTGCCAGCAGCTTAGAGGGTTGGAGGGTCCCTTCGAAACTAGAGACCCAGTACTTC.

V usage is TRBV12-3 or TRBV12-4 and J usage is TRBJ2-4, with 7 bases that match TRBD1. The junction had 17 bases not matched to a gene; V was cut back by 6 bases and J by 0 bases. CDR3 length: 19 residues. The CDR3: CASSLPHIDRDLAKNIQYF. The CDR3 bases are TGTGCCAGCAGCTTACCCCATATTGACAGGGATCTAGCCAAAAACATTCAGTACTTC.